This T cell receptor beta chain derives from a study of tumor-infiltrating lymphocytes in glioblastoma multiforme. This CDR3 spans 18 amino acids. Germline CDR1 reads LGHNT; CDR2 reads FRNRAP. J gave up 2 bases and V 1 base, and 10 bases lay outside the gene matches. The study's findings and limits: Functional subtype sorting of these T cells was not performed. The TCR and somatic mutation analysis included just one glioblastoma patient.

TCRB libraries came from RNA via three nested multiplex PCR rounds. A C-beta primer primed TCRB cDNA from about 500 ng RNA. MiXCR was run by TCRdb on the multiplex PCR reads, yielding one entry per CDR3 protein. The sample records more than 10,000 distinct CDR3 sequences, almost 65% being singletons. This clonotype was seen a few times. The antigen remains undetermined. Sequences were obtained from brain tumor tissue. The chain uses TRBV12-5 and TRBJ1-5; 8 nucleotides match TRBD1. The clonotype comes from a male donor with glioblastoma. Here the CDR3 reads CASGLAFRQGRCNQPQHF. CDR3 nucleotide sequence: TGTGCTAGTGGTTTGGCCTTCCGACAGGGGAGATGCAATCAGCCCCAGCATTTT.